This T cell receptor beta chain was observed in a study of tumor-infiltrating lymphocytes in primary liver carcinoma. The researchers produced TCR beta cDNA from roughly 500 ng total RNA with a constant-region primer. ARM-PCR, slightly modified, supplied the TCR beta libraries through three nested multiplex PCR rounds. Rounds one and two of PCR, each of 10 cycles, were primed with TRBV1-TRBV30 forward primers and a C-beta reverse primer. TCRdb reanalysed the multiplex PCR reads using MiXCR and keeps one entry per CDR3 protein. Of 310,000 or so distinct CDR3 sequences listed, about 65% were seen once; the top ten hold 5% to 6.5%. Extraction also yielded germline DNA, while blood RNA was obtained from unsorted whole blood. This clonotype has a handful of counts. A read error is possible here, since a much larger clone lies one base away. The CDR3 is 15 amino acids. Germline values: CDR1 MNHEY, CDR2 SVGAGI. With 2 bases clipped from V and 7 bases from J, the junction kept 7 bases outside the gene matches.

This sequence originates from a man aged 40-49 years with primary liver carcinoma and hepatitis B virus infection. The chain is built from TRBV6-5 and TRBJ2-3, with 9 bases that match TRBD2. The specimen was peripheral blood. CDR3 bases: TGTGCCAGCAGTTACCGCGGGGGGGGACTAAATACGCAGTATTTT. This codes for CASSYRGGGLNTQYF.